This entry features one T cell receptor (beta chain) sequence. This specimen comes from a study of patients and donors after allogeneic stem cell transplantation. CDR1 MNHEY and CDR2 SMNVEV come from the germline V gene (reference sequence). CDR3 length equals 18 residues. V was clipped by 6 bases and J by 3 bases; unmatched bases: 16. TCRdb ran MiXCR on the RT-PCR reads and lists one entry per CDR3 protein. This sample yields roughly 230,000 distinct CDR3 sequences, of which around an eighth are seen a single time; around a tenth belongs to the top ten. The rearrangement joins TRBV27 to TRBJ2-7, with 11 bases that match TRBD1. This clonotype was sampled from a human donor who was either an allogeneic HSCT recipient or a stem cell or donor lymphocyte infusion donor (not recorded which). It is not recorded whose cells these are; they may come from a transplant donor. Sequencing was carried out using blood, either unsorted or a sorted T cell fraction (not recorded which). CDR3 sequence reads: CASSQPGQGDSQGYEQYF. CDR3 DNA: TGTGCCAGCAGCCAACCGGGACAGGGGGACTCCCAGGGCTACGAGCAGTACTTC.